The next 18 T cell receptor beta chains were all read from a single sample in a study of T cell repertoires in cytomegalovirus infection. Which antigens these TCRs recognize remains unknown. Via MiXCR, TCRdb re-called the reads, giving one row per CDR3 protein. Of 110,000 or so distinct CDR3 sequences in the sample, 25% to 30% were seen once. Sequencing used CD8+ T cells from cultured PBMCs, obtained from culture after CMV antigen stimulation. The receptor set was obtained from a human donor in good health (CMV status not recorded). Some clones in this sample may be carry-over from other donors' samples.

The chain links TRBV20-1 to TRBJ2-4; TRBD1 might be the D (6 bases). The CDR3 loop spans 13 amino acids. V was pared by 0 bases and J by 14 bases, with 17 bases between. The germline V gene encodes CDR1 DFQATT and CDR2 SNEGSKA (reference sequence). CDR3 sequence: CSARDSGQPFEYF. Written as DNA, the CDR3 is TGCAGTGCTAGAGATTCGGGACAACCTTTCGAGTACTTC.

This clonotype was observed a handful of times. The V gene is TRBV19, the J gene TRBJ1-5; D is uncertain. Per the germline V gene, CDR1 is LNHDA and CDR2 is SQIVND (reference sequence). This CDR3 comprises 12 residues. Trimming shortened V by 7 bases and J by 4 bases, and 8 bases separated the two germline ends. The CDR3 is CASIRKNQPQHF. CDR3 DNA sequence: TGTGCCAGTATCCGCAAAAATCAGCCCCAGCATTTT. Based on the CDR3 plus reference TRBV19 and TRBJ1-5, the full variable domain is DGGITQSPKYLFRKEGQNVTLSCEQNLNHDAMYWYRQDPGQGLRLIYYSQIVNDFQKGDIAEGYSVSREKKESFPLTVTSAQKNPTAFYLCASIRKNQPQHFGDGTRLSIL.

The chain has TRBV10-3 and TRBJ1-5; a possible D gene is TRBD1 (6 bases). Germline lookup yields CDR1 ENHRY and CDR2 SYGVKD. The CDR3 has 13 amino acids. V was trimmed by 10 bases and J by 6 bases, leaving 16 bases between them. This CDR3 is CATGQGQGQPQHF. DNA for the CDR3: TGTGCCACCGGTCAGGGGCAGGGTCAGCCCCAGCATTTT.

The V gene is TRBV27, the J gene TRBJ2-3; D is unclear. The CDR3 sequence is 15 residues long. V lost 2 bases, J lost 2 bases, and 11 bases lay in between. The germline V gene encodes CDR1 MNHEY and CDR2 SMNVEV (reference sequence). The CDR3 coding sequence is TGTGCCAGCAGTTTACTGGCGGACCACACAGATACGCAGTATTTT. Its protein product is CASSLLADHTDTQYF.

This clonotype has a count of ten or more. This rearrangement joins TRBV7-8 to TRBJ1-5, with no clear D. CDR1 is SGHVS and CDR2 is FQNEAQ in the germline V gene. This CDR3 is 16 amino acids long. V was cut by 2 bases and J by 0 bases, with 11 bases left in between. In DNA form, the CDR3 reads TGTGCCAGCAGCTTATGGGCCGATTATAGCAATCAGCCCCAGCATTTT. Residues: CASSLWADYSNQPQHF.

The gene calls are TRBV7-9 and TRBJ1-1, with 7 bases aligning to TRBD1. Per germline, CDR1 SEHNR and CDR2 FQNEAQ (reference sequence). V shed 5 bases and J 3 bases; nucleotides not matched to a gene: 6. This CDR3 contains 14 residues. The CDR3 region has the DNA TGTGCCAGCAGCATGACAGGGTACGACACTGAAGCTTTCTTT. This codes for CASSMTGYDTEAFF.

V is TRBV12-3 or TRBV12-4 and J is TRBJ1-2, with D possibly matching TRBD1 (6 bases). CDR3 size: 15 residues. Trimming took off 0 bases at V and 4 bases at J, with 12 bases between the two ends. The CDR3 reads CASSLALGALYGYTF. CDR3 bases: TGTGCCAGCAGTTTAGCGCTGGGGGCCCTCTATGGCTACACCTTC.

This clonotype was detected a few times. This chain links TRBV12-3 or TRBV12-4 with TRBJ2-1; D not resolved. Trimming left V 5 bases short and J 0 bases short, with 17 bases between. The CDR3 length is 17 residues. As DNA, the CDR3 is TGTGCCAGCAGTCACCCTGTTCTGATGAGCTCCTACAATGAGCAGTTCTTC. It encodes CASSHPVLMSSYNEQFF.

This rearrangement joins TRBV20-1 to TRBJ2-7; 8 bases line up with TRBD2. Unmatched junction bases numbered 4, after V lost 5 bases and J lost 1 base. The CDR3 loop spans 13 amino acids. Germline CDR1 is DFQATT and CDR2 is SNEGSKA (reference sequence). CDR3 coding DNA: TGCAGTGCTTGGGGGACTAGTTCCTACGAGCAGTACTTC. Amino acid sequence: CSAWGTSSYEQYF.

This clonotype was detected once. The rearrangement uses TRBV15 and TRBJ1-2; D gene uncertain. Trimming left V 5 bases short and J 2 bases short, with 15 bases between. CDR1 and CDR2 (germline): LNHNV, YYDKDF (reference sequence). The CDR3 consists of 15 residues. The CDR3 reads CATSPGGMANYGYTF. For the CDR3, the DNA is TGTGCCACCAGCCCTGGTGGCATGGCGAACTATGGCTACACCTTC.

The gene calls are TRBV27 and TRBJ2-5; tentative D call: TRBD2 (6 bases). The germline V gene encodes CDR1 MNHEY and CDR2 SMNVEV (reference sequence). V was cut by 5 bases and J by 5 bases, with 21 bases left in between. This CDR3 spans 16 amino acids. CDR3 nucleotide sequence: TGTGCCAGCAGTCTCCTTCCTCCCGGGGCGGGGGAGACCCAGTACTTC. Translating gives CASSLLPPGAGETQYF.

The chain uses TRBV7-8 and TRBJ2-2; D call uncertain. Germline lookup yields CDR1 SGHVS and CDR2 FQNEAQ. V was cut by 1 base and J by 5 bases, with 11 bases left in between. This CDR3 comprises 15 residues. The CDR3 loop is CASSLGRLLTGELFF. For the CDR3, the DNA is TGTGCCAGCAGCTTAGGACGGTTATTGACCGGGGAGCTGTTTTTT. Based on the CDR3 plus reference TRBV7-8 and TRBJ2-2, the full variable domain is GAGVSQSPRYKVAKRGQDVALRCDPISGHVSLFWYQQALGQGPEFLTYFQNEAQLDKSGLPSDRFFAERPEGSVSTLKIQRTQQEDSAVYLCASSLGRLLTGELFFGEGSRLTVL.

This chain links TRBV6-8 with TRBJ1-6, with D possibly TRBD1 on 6 matching bases. V shed 7 bases and J shed 6 bases, with 10 bases lying between them. This CDR3 has 13 amino acids. The germline gives CDR1 MNHGY, CDR2 SAAAGT. The CDR3 is CASTTGINSPLHF. As DNA, the CDR3 is TGTGCCAGCACCACAGGGATTAATTCACCCCTCCACTTT.

This clonotype was counted between two and nine times. The chain employs TRBV29-1 and TRBJ1-2, with D tentatively TRBD1 (5 bases). This CDR3 has 13 residues. Trimming left V 3 bases short and J 2 bases short, with 10 bases between. CDR1 and CDR2 (germline): SQVTM, ANQGSEA. Here the CDR3 DNA reads TGCAGCGTTGAGGGGAGGACAAACTATGGCTACACCTTC. This translates into CSVEGRTNYGYTF.

The chain has TRBV11-2 and TRBJ2-7; 7 bases fit TRBD1. CDR3 length: 15 amino acids. Germline CDR1 and CDR2: SGHAT and FQNNGV. Trimming cost V 1 base and J 4 bases; bases outside gene matches: 7. CDR3 region: CASSLAPGQPYEQYF. DNA of the CDR3: TGTGCCAGCAGCTTAGCTCCGGGACAGCCATACGAGCAGTACTTC.

V and J are TRBV7-9 and TRBJ2-1; TRBD1 matches at 7 bases. This CDR3 has 15 amino acids. CDR1 SEHNR and CDR2 FQNEAQ come from the germline V gene (reference sequence). V was clipped by 2 bases and J by 5 bases; unmatched bases: 6. DNA of the CDR3: TGTGCCAGCAGCTTAAGGGGGCGCGAGGACAATGAGCAGTTCTTC. Amino acids: CASSLRGREDNEQFF.

The chain joins TRBV2 to TRBJ1-1; unclear D gene. Trimming left V 7 bases short and J 3 bases short, with 9 bases between. Germline CDR1 is SNHLY and CDR2 is FYNNEI. This CDR3 contains 12 residues. The CDR3 loop is CASTPSYTEAFF. The CDR3 nucleotides read TGTGCCAGCACTCCCAGCTACACTGAAGCTTTCTTT.

This clonotype was counted many times. The chain carries TRBV7-9 and TRBJ1-1; tentatively, D is TRBD1 (5 bases). Per the germline V gene, CDR1 is SEHNR and CDR2 is FQNEAQ (reference sequence). This CDR3 has 12 residues. V gave up 1 base and J gave up 6 bases, with 6 bases separating them. The CDR3, as DNA: TGTGCCAGCAGCTTAGTGGGGGCTGAAGCTTTCTTT. This translates into CASSLVGAEAFF.